By sample fraction, the clone carrying this TCR beta chain is medium-sized. Other DNA variants within this sample encode the same CDR3. Enrollees, about 18 to 90 years old, lived in some 24 US areas. This sample was taken from a study of blood T cell repertoires in COVID-19. The table came from immunoSEQ multiplex PCR; TCRdb's copy has only in-frame clones and leaves some out. The table shows under 300,000 clones, with 70% to 90% occurring only once. This clonotype originated in a woman between 45 and 65 years old who had been exposed to COVID-19. Sequences were obtained from PBMCs or T cells enriched from blood (not recorded which).

DNA of the CDR3: TGCAGCGTTGTTGGTGCCAGCTCTGGAAACACCATATATTTT. This encodes CSVVGASSGNTIYF. V is TRBV29-1 and J is TRBJ1-3; D unclear. The CDR3 loop spans 14 amino acids. V was shortened by 4 bases and J by 0 bases, with 10 bases between the two germline ends. The V gene's germline CDR1 is SQVTM and CDR2 ANQGSEA.